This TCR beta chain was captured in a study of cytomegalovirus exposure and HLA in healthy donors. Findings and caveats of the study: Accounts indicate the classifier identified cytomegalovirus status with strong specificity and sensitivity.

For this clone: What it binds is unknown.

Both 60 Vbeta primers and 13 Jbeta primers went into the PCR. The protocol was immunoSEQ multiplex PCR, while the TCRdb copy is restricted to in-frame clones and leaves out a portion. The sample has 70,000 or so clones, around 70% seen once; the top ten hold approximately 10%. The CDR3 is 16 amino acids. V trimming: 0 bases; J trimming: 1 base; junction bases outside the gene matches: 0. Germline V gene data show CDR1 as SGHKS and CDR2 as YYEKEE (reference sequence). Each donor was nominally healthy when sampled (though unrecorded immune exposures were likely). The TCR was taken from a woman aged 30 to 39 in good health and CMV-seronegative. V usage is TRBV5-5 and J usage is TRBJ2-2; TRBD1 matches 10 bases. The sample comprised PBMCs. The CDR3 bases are TGTGCCAGCAGCTTGGGGACAGGGGGGAACACCGGGGAGCTGTTTTTT. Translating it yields CASSLGTGGNTGELFF.